The 17 T cell receptor beta chains presented below share a single source sample, sequenced in a study of post-analysis software for immune sequencing data. No antigen has been assigned to these receptors. Findings of the study overall: Patients carried five TRBV segments more frequently than controls did, and TRBV5-6, TRBV5-1 and TRBV20-1 were among them.

The authors incorporated unique molecular identifiers into the TCR beta cDNA libraries. TCRdb re-called the PCR reads with MiXCR, one entry per CDR3 protein. The sample lists about 800,000 distinct CDR3 sequences, approximately 30% occurring once. Sequenced input: blood. Receptors originate from a girl aged 10-17 years with multiple sclerosis.

This clonotype was seen more than once but under ten times. The V call is TRBV28, the J call TRBJ2-7, with D possibly called TRBD1 or TRBD2 (5 bases each). This CDR3 contains 13 residues. Germline assignment: CDR1 MDHEN and CDR2 SYDVKM. Between the trimmed V and J ends, which lost 8 bases and 2 bases, there was a span of 13 bases. The CDR3 loop reads CASAPGAAYEQYF. The CDR3 coding sequence is TGTGCCAGCGCACCCGGGGCAGCCTACGAGCAGTACTTC.

V and J are TRBV4-1 and TRBJ1-1; D remains ambiguous. From germline, CDR1 is MGHRA and CDR2 YSYEKL. This CDR3 comprises 14 residues. The V end lost 1 base, the J end lost 11 bases, and 17 bases lay between the germline ends. CDR3 residues: CASSQVGSSLGAFF. Written as DNA, the CDR3 is TGCGCCAGCAGCCAAGTTGGGAGCAGCTTGGGTGCTTTCTTT.

V gene TRBV28 combines with J gene TRBJ2-3; D not certain. CDR3 size: 16 residues. Germline CDR1 MDHEN, CDR2 SYDVKM. V shed 3 bases and J shed 2 bases, with 15 bases lying between them. Written as DNA, the CDR3 is TGTGCCAGCAGTTTCCGTACAAGCCGAAACACAGATACGCAGTATTTT. The encoded protein is CASSFRTSRNTDTQYF.

This clonotype was observed a few times. The chain couples TRBV5-1 to TRBJ2-5; D might be TRBD2 (6 bases). Germline V lookup: CDR1 SGHRS, CDR2 YFSETQ. The CDR3 consists of 15 residues. The V gene lost 4 bases and the J gene lost 2 bases, with 15 bases spanning the gap. The chain's CDR3 is CASSPASDQQETQYF. CDR3 in DNA: TGCGCCAGCAGCCCTGCTAGCGACCAACAAGAGACCCAGTACTTC.

CDR3 in DNA: TGTGCCAGCAGCAAAGCTCGGGGCATGAACACTGAAGCTTTCTTT. As protein: CASSKARGMNTEAFF. The chain links TRBV21-1 to TRBJ1-1. TRBV21-1 is labeled a pseudogene. The CDR3 is 15 amino acids.

This clonotype was detected only a few times. J is TRBJ2-5 and V is TRBV29-1, with 8 bases that match TRBD2. The V gene's germline CDR1 is SQVTM and CDR2 ANQGSEA. This CDR3 spans 12 amino acids. Germline trimming cut 5 bases from V and 3 bases from J; bases unmatched to any gene: 2. The CDR3: CSVWRGEETQYF. The CDR3 DNA is TGCAGCGTTTGGCGGGGGGAAGAGACCCAGTACTTC. Supplemented by reference TRBV29-1 and TRBJ2-5, the full variable domain reads SAVISQKPSRDICQRGTSLTIQCQVDSQVTMMFWYRQQPGQSLTLIATANQGSEATYESGFVIDKFPISRPNLTFSTLTVSNMSPEDSSIYLCSVWRGEETQYFGPGTRLLVL.

This clonotype was detected only a few times. This CDR3 is CSAKGGETNEKLFF. For the CDR3, the DNA is TGCAGTGCCAAGGGGGGGGAAACTAATGAAAAACTGTTTTTT. This chain connects TRBV20-1 to TRBJ1-4; TRBD1 might be the D (6 bases). Germline CDR1 is DFQATT and CDR2 is SNEGSKA (reference sequence). CDR3 length: 14 residues. V lost 6 bases to trimming and J lost 1 base, with 12 bases between them.

This clonotype was detected a few times. This chain uses TRBV5-1 with TRBJ2-5, with 8 positions matching TRBD2. Trimming removed 8 bases from V and 0 bases from J; junction bases left unmatched: 6. CDR3 length: 14 residues. Germline assignment: CDR1 SGHRS and CDR2 YFSETQ. CDR3 DNA sequence: TGCGCCAGTCGCCCGGGAGGGTACCAAGAGACCCAGTACTTC. This sequence encodes CASRPGGYQETQYF.

This clonotype occurred a few times. The CDR3 sequence: CASSLELLYGYTF. In nucleotides, the CDR3 is TGTGCCAGCAGCTTAGAATTACTCTATGGCTACACCTTC. J is TRBJ1-2 and V is TRBV7-2; D ambiguous. This CDR3 region has 13 residues. CDR1 SGHTA and CDR2 FQGNSA come from the germline V gene. V lost 1 base and J lost 4, with 7 bases in between.

This chain connects TRBV10-3 to TRBJ1-4, with a weak D call TRBD1 (5 bases). The CDR3 covers 14 residues. CDR1 and CDR2 (germline): ENHRY, SYGVKD. The ends were cut back, 5 bases at V and 5 bases at J, with 12 bases in the middle. CDR3 sequence (DNA): TGTGCCATCAGTCCCGGGGCGGGGAATGAAAAACTGTTTTTT. Translation gives CAISPGAGNEKLFF.

This clonotype was recorded many times. This rearrangement joins TRBV29-1 to TRBJ2-5; D might be TRBD2 (5 bases). The CDR3 has 13 residues. Looked up from germline, CDR1 is SQVTM and CDR2 is ANQGSEA. Trimming cost V 4 bases and J 4 bases, with 13 bases left between them. CDR3 DNA sequence: TGCAGCGTTGCCCGGACTGGTGGAGAGACCCAGTACTTC. Its protein product is CSVARTGGETQYF.

The CDR3 DNA is TGTGCCAGCAACCGGGACAACACCCTCGGGGAGCAGTTCTTC. It is translated as CASNRDNTLGEQFF. The rearrangement links TRBV7-2 to TRBJ2-1, with a possible D match to TRBD1 (6 bases). V was pared by 7 bases and J by 10 bases, with 20 bases between. This CDR3 comprises 14 residues. Germline V gene data show CDR1 as SGHTA and CDR2 as FQGNSA.

This clonotype was picked up many times. The genes are TRBV20-1 and TRBJ2-7, with a weak D call TRBD1 (5 bases). Germline loops: CDR1 DFQATT, CDR2 SNEGSKA (reference sequence). The CDR3 runs 13 residues. With 6 bases removed from V and 3 bases from J, the gap between germline ends came to 15 bases. CDR3 sequence: CSARFLRGYEQYF. CDR3 nucleotide sequence: TGCAGTGCCAGATTTCTTAGGGGCTACGAGCAGTACTTC.

This clonotype was counted only a few times. The V and J genes are TRBV5-1 and TRBJ2-1, with 8 nucleotides matching TRBD2. Looked up from germline, CDR1 is SGHRS and CDR2 is YFSETQ. The CDR3 consists of 17 residues. Trimming at V came to 1 base and at J to 2 bases, leaving 8 bases not matched to a gene. CDR3 nucleotides: TGCGCCAGCAGCTTGACTTCTAGCGGGCTAACCTACAATGAGCAGTTCTTC. Its protein product is CASSLTSSGLTYNEQFF. Drawing the rest from reference TRBV5-1 and TRBJ2-1, the complete variable domain is KAGVTQTPRYLIKTRGQQVTLSCSPISGHRSVSWYQQTPGQGLQFLFEYFSETQRNKGNFPGRFSGRQFSNSRSEMNVSTLELGDSALYLCASSLTSSGLTYNEQFFGPGTRLTVL.

The V and J genes are TRBV3-1 and TRBJ2-7; 12 bases match TRBD1. There are 16 residues in the CDR3. Germline CDR1 reads LGHDT; CDR2 reads YNNKEL (reference sequence). The junction had 7 bases not matched to a gene; V was cut back by 1 base and J by 6 bases. CDR3 coding DNA: TGTGCCAGCAGCCAAGCATTGGGACAGGGGGCGGCCGAGCAGTACTTC. Its translation is CASSQALGQGAAEQYF.

Ten or more counts support this clonotype. This sequence joins TRBV7-8 and TRBJ2-5; 9 bases align to TRBD1. Germline loops: CDR1 SGHVS, CDR2 FQNEAQ. The CDR3 has 14 amino acids. The J segment lost 2 bases and the V segment lost 6 bases, leaving 4 bases of the junction unmatched. DNA for the CDR3: TGTGCCAGCAGACCCGGGACAGGGCAAGAGACCCAGTACTTC. It codes for CASRPGTGQETQYF.

The V gene is TRBV27, the J gene TRBJ2-5, with D possibly TRBD2 on 5 matching bases. V was trimmed by 1 base and J by 11 bases, leaving 14 bases between them. Germline V gene data show CDR1 as MNHEY and CDR2 as SMNVEV (reference sequence). This CDR3 spans 13 amino acids. CDR3 in amino acids: CASSLYAGGEQYF. DNA for the CDR3: TGTGCCAGCAGTTTATACGCCGGTGGGGAGCAGTACTTC.